The 28 T cell receptor beta chains below all came from one sample that was sequenced in a study of blood T cell repertoires in COVID-19. Sequencing used immunoSEQ multiplex PCR; TCRdb keeps in-frame clones, though not all of them. The data hold roughly 140,000 clones, with roughly four fifths observed a single time. The sequencing input was peripheral blood. The receptor set was obtained from a human donor with acute or convalescent COVID-19. The donor label of this sample is uncertain.

V gene TRBV24-1 combines with J gene TRBJ2-3; 9 nucleotides agree with TRBD1. The CDR3 spans 14 residues. Germline V gene lookup returns CDR1 KGHDR and CDR2 SFDVKD. J gave up 5 bases and V 10 bases, and 9 bases lay outside the gene matches. CDR3 residues: CATAYPGQGDTQYF. CDR3 bases: TGTGCCACAGCTTATCCGGGACAGGGAGATACGCAGTATTTT.

This sequence joins TRBV9 and TRBJ1-2; D is unclear. CDR1 is SGDLS, CDR2 YYNGEE, per germline. The CDR3 is 16 amino acids. V was pared by 3 bases and J by 2 bases, with 17 bases between. CDR3 bases: TGTGCCAGCAGCGCCTCCATGACATCAAGAAACTATGGCTACACCTTC. It specifies CASSASMTSRNYGYTF. Based on the CDR3 plus reference TRBV9 and TRBJ1-2, the full variable domain is DSGVTQTPKHLITATGQRVTLRCSPRSGDLSVYWYQQSLDQGLQFLIQYYNGEERAKGNILERFSAQQFPDLHSELNLSSLELGDSALYFCASSASMTSRNYGYTFGSGTRLTVV.

V usage is TRBV5-1 and J usage is TRBJ1-4, with 8 bases that match TRBD1. This CDR3 has 14 residues. V dropped 3 bases and J dropped 11; count of bases not matched to a gene: 9. From germline, CDR1 is SGHRS and CDR2 YFSETQ. As DNA, the CDR3 is TGCGCCAGCAGCTCTAGGACAGGGAGGGAGAAACTGTTTTTT. Its protein is CASSSRTGREKLFF.

The chain links TRBV5-6 to TRBJ1-2; no clear D gene. This CDR3 is 12 amino acids long. Per the germline V gene, CDR1 is SGHDT and CDR2 is YYEEEE. The V end lost 3 bases, the J end lost 4 bases, and 7 bases lay between the germline ends. In nucleotides, the CDR3 is TGTGCCAGCAGCTCGCCCAGCTATGGCTACACCTTC. It encodes CASSSPSYGYTF. The entire variable domain, with the rest obtained from reference TRBV5-6 and TRBJ1-2, is as follows: DAGVTQSPTHLIKTRGQQVTLRCSPKSGHDTVSWYQQALGQGPQFIFQYYEEEERQRGNFPDRFSGHQFPNYSSELNVNALLLGDSALYLCASSSPSYGYTFGSGTRLTVV.

The rearrangement joins TRBV3-1 (or the pseudogene TRBV3-2) to TRBJ1-3; possibly TRBD1 for D (5 bases). There are 15 residues in the CDR3. Germline lookup yields CDR1 LGHDT and CDR2 YNNKEL (reference sequence). Trimming stripped 2 bases from V and 7 bases from J, with 15 bases between. In nucleotides, the CDR3 is TGTGCCAGCAGCCAAAATCGCCTCAGGGCGAACACCATATATTTT. Its protein product is CASSQNRLRANTIYF.

The V gene is TRBV30, the J gene TRBJ1-4; TRBD1 aligns across 8 bases. The CDR3 runs to 13 residues. V lost 3 bases to trimming and J lost 5 bases; unmatched junction nucleotides: 2. Per the germline V gene, CDR1 is GTSNPN and CDR2 is SVGIG (reference sequence). The CDR3, as DNA: TGTGCCTGGAGCACAGGGGGAAATGAAAAACTGTTTTTT. Amino acids: CAWSTGGNEKLFF. The complete variable domain, with remaining parts taken from reference TRBV30 and TRBJ1-4, reads SQTIHQWPATLVQPVGSPLSLECTVEGTSNPNLYWYRQAAGRGLQLLFYSVGIGQISSEVPQNLSASRPQDRQFILSSKKLLLSDSGFYLCAWSTGGNEKLFFGSGTQLSVL.

This chain links TRBV27 with TRBJ1-6; 12 bases line up with TRBD1. The length of the CDR3 is 17 residues. V was clipped by 6 bases and J by 5 bases; unmatched bases: 8. Germline V lookup: CDR1 MNHEY, CDR2 SMNVEV (reference sequence). The chain's CDR3 is CASRGGQGARDNSPLHF. The CDR3 region has the DNA TGTGCCAGCAGGGGGGGACAGGGGGCAAGGGATAATTCACCCCTCCACTTT.

The chain carries TRBV3-1 (or the pseudogene TRBV3-2) and TRBJ2-5; tentatively, D is TRBD2 (6 bases). V lost 0 bases to trimming and J lost 4 bases, with 21 bases between them. This CDR3 spans 18 amino acids. Germline V gives CDR1 LGHDT, CDR2 YNNKEL (reference sequence). CDR3 sequence: CASSQDDPRSLGGETQYF. The CDR3 bases are TGTGCCAGCAGCCAAGATGATCCCAGATCTTTGGGGGGAGAGACCCAGTACTTC.

The gene calls are TRBV28 and TRBJ2-1; TRBD1 agrees at 10 bases. CDR1 MDHEN and CDR2 SYDVKM come from the germline V gene. V gave up 2 bases and J gave up 9 bases; unmatched junction bases: 1. The CDR3 loop spans 13 amino acids. This CDR3 reads CASSLGQGGEQFF. CDR3 DNA: TGTGCCAGCAGTTTAGGACAGGGGGGTGAGCAGTTCTTC.

The gene calls are TRBV5-4 and TRBJ1-2; 10 nucleotides agree with TRBD1. Germline assignment: CDR1 SGHNT and CDR2 YYREEE (reference sequence). The CDR3 is 16 residues long. Germline trimming cut 2 bases from V and 1 base from J; bases unmatched to any gene: 5. CDR3 in DNA: TGTGCCAGCAGCTTAGCCGGGACAGGGGTTAACTATGGCTACACCTTC. Its protein product is CASSLAGTGVNYGYTF.

Regarding this clone: This CDR3 is also generated by other DNA sequences in the sample. The chain links TRBV6-5 to TRBJ1-1, with D perhaps TRBD1 (5 bases). V lost 3 bases and J lost 1, with 9 bases in between. CDR1 is MNHEY and CDR2 is SVGAGI in the germline V gene. CDR3 length equals 14 residues. The CDR3 protein is CASSYGGGNTEAFF. CDR3 in DNA: TGTGCCAGCAGTTATGGGGGAGGGAACACTGAAGCTTTCTTT.

V and J are TRBV19 and TRBJ1-1, with TRBD1 as a possible D gene (6 bases). The CDR3 consists of 16 residues. The ends were cut back, 3 bases at V and 5 bases at J, with 19 bases in the middle. Per germline, CDR1 LNHDA and CDR2 SQIVND (reference sequence). The CDR3 reads CASSIWGQGKLTEAFF. Here the CDR3 DNA reads TGTGCCAGTAGTATTTGGGGGCAGGGAAAATTAACTGAAGCTTTCTTT.

V and J are TRBV27 and TRBJ1-5, with D uncertain. The CDR3 consists of 13 residues. Trimming took off 4 bases at V and 4 bases at J, with 8 bases between the two ends. The germline CDR1 and CDR2 sequences are MNHEY and SMNVEV (reference sequence). In DNA, the CDR3 is TGTGCCAGCAGTTCACTAGGGAATCAGCCCCAGCATTTT. As protein: CASSSLGNQPQHF.

The J gene is TRBJ1-1, the V gene TRBV6-5, with 9 bases that match TRBD1. The CDR3 length is 15 residues. The germline V gene has CDR1 MNHEY and CDR2 SVGAGI. Trimming took 0 bases from V and 5 from J; bases not matched to a gene: 4. The CDR3 loop reads CASSYSTGGKTEAFF. The CDR3, as DNA: TGTGCCAGCAGTTACTCGACAGGGGGAAAGACTGAAGCTTTCTTT.

The chain links TRBV4-1 to TRBJ2-7; D might be TRBD2 (6 bases). V dropped 4 bases and J dropped 3 bases, with 16 bases sitting between them. The CDR3 loop spans 15 amino acids. Germline CDR1 MGHRA, CDR2 YSYEKL. CDR3 bases: TGCGCCAGCAGCCCTAAGGAGAGGGGAGGCTACGAGCAGTACTTC. It specifies CASSPKERGGYEQYF.

A word on this clone: Sequence at one end of the junction differs from germline and may be a read error. The chain employs TRBV27 and TRBJ2-5; 8 bases line up with TRBD1. The CDR3 has 13 residues. CDR1 and CDR2 from the germline V gene are MNHEY and SMNVEV (reference sequence). CDR3 DNA sequence: TGTGCCAGCAGTCCACAGGGGGGAGAGACCCGGTACTTC. It encodes CASSPQGGETRYF.

This clone is a singleton in its sample. DNA of the CDR3: TGTGCCAGCAGTGAAGGGATAGGACAGGGGTATCAGCCCCAGCATTTT. Translation: CASSEGIGQGYQPQHF. The chain carries TRBV6-1 and TRBJ1-5; 9 bases line up with TRBD1. Per the germline V gene, CDR1 is MNHNS and CDR2 is SASEGT. This CDR3 is built from 16 residues. V gave up 1 base and J gave up 5 bases; unmatched junction bases: 6.

The count of this clone is one. CDR3 sequence (DNA): TGTGCCAGCAGCTTAGTTGGGGGGAATGAGCAGTTCTTC. It codes for CASSLVGGNEQFF. The rearrangement links TRBV7-3 to TRBJ2-1; tentative D call: TRBD2 (6 bases). The CDR3 covers 13 residues. Trimming stripped 2 bases from V and 7 bases from J, with 9 bases between. The V gene's germline CDR1 is SGHTA and CDR2 FQGTGA.

The chain is built from TRBV4-1 and TRBJ1-6; 8 nucleotides agree with TRBD1. V shed 1 base, J shed 3 bases, and the junction held 11 bases outside the gene matches. CDR1 and CDR2 from the germline V gene are MGHRA and YSYEKL. The CDR3 is 19 amino acids. The CDR3 reads CASSQVFGQGLLYNSPLHF. DNA for the CDR3: TGCGCCAGCAGCCAAGTTTTCGGACAGGGACTCCTCTATAATTCACCCCTCCACTTT.

This clone was recorded only once. Compared with germline, one end of the junction differs, possibly owing to a read error. The chain couples TRBV7-7 to TRBJ2-1; D is possibly TRBD2 (7 bases). The germline V gene encodes CDR1 SSHAT and CDR2 FNYEAQ (reference sequence). This CDR3 has 16 residues. The CDR3 sequence: CASSLRGGAGYNEQFF. The CDR3 DNA follows: TGTGCTAGCAGCTTAAGAGGGGGGGCAGGCTACAATGAGCAGTTCTTC.

This chain uses TRBV18 with TRBJ1-2; TRBD1 matches at 7 bases. Germline V lookup: CDR1 KGHSH, CDR2 LQKENI. V was clipped by 3 bases and J by 7 bases; unmatched bases: 11. The CDR3 consists of 15 residues. CDR3 sequence: CASSPPGTAGGGYTF. For the CDR3, the DNA is TGTGCCAGCTCACCCCCCGGGACAGCGGGTGGTGGCTACACCTTC.

This clone has only a few counts. The chain carries TRBV4-1 and TRBJ2-5; 10 bases fit TRBD2. The CDR3 has 16 residues. Losses at the gene ends were 4 bases for V and 1 base for J; bases not matched to a gene: 6. CDR1 and CDR2 from the germline V gene are MGHRA and YSYEKL. CDR3 bases: TGCGCCAGCAGCCCTCGGACTAGCGGCCTCCAAGAGACCCAGTACTTC. This sequence encodes CASSPRTSGLQETQYF.

V usage is TRBV11-2 and J usage is TRBJ1-1, with D maybe TRBD1 (5 bases). V shed 3 bases and J shed 7 bases, with 9 bases lying between them. This CDR3 has 12 residues. The V gene's germline CDR1 is SGHAT and CDR2 FQNNGV. The CDR3 here is CASSFSGIEAFF. CDR3 in DNA: TGTGCCAGCAGCTTTTCAGGGATTGAAGCTTTCTTT.

Concerning this clone itself: The same CDR3 also results from other DNA sequences found in this sample. This chain joins TRBV7-9 and TRBJ1-2, with 9 positions matching TRBD1. The CDR3 runs to 13 residues. Trimming cost V 3 bases and J 7 bases; bases outside gene matches: 3. Germline V lookup: CDR1 SEHNR, CDR2 FQNEAQ (reference sequence). The DNA of the CDR3 is TGTGCCAGCAGCTTGGGACAGGGAGGTGGCTACACCTTC. Translation gives CASSLGQGGGYTF. Using reference TRBV7-9 and TRBJ1-2 for the parts outside the CDR3, the full variable domain is DTGVSQNPRHKITKRGQNVTFRCDPISEHNRLYWYRQTLGQGPEFLTYFQNEAQLEKSRLLSDRFSAERPKGSFSTLEIQRTEQGDSAMYLCASSLGQGGGYTFGSGTRLTVV.

The V and J genes are TRBV9 and TRBJ2-3; the D is unclear. Trimming stripped 3 bases from V and 0 bases from J, with 5 bases between. Germline values: CDR1 SGDLS, CDR2 YYNGEE. This CDR3 has 13 residues. Written as DNA, the CDR3 is TGTGCCAGCAGCGGCCTAAGCACAGATACGCAGTATTTT. Encoded protein: CASSGLSTDTQYF.

The rearrangement joins TRBV2 to TRBJ1-2, with D maybe TRBD1 (6 bases). This CDR3 comprises 14 residues. Germline V gene data show CDR1 as SNHLY and CDR2 as FYNNEI. Trimming shortened V by 6 bases and J by 1 base, and 12 bases separated the two germline ends. Here the CDR3 reads CASRAGVLNYGYTF. DNA of the CDR3: TGTGCCAGCAGAGCAGGGGTTCTTAACTATGGCTACACCTTC. Using reference TRBV2 and TRBJ1-2 for the parts outside the CDR3, the full variable domain is EPEVTQTPSHQVTQMGQEVILRCVPISNHLYFYWYRQILGQKVEFLVSFYNNEISEKSEIFDDQFSVERPDGSNFTLKIRSTKLEDSAMYFCASRAGVLNYGYTFGSGTRLTVV.

The CDR3 sequence is CASSHPPEVTEAFF. CDR3 coding DNA: TGTGCCAGCAGCCACCCTCCAGAAGTCACTGAAGCTTTCTTT. The V gene is TRBV3-1 (or the pseudogene TRBV3-2), the J gene TRBJ1-1; D remains ambiguous. V lost 3 bases to trimming and J lost 4 bases, with 12 bases between them. The germline CDR1 and CDR2 sequences are LGHDT and YNNKEL (reference sequence). CDR3 length equals 14 residues.

This rearrangement joins TRBV18 to TRBJ1-2, with TRBD1 identical over 7 bases. The CDR3 has 13 amino acids. The trim removed 2 bases at V and 6 bases at J, leaving 3 bases unmatched. Germline CDR1 reads KGHSH; CDR2 reads LQKENI. CDR3 loop: CASSPDRVDGYTF. The CDR3 DNA follows: TGTGCCAGCTCACCAGACAGGGTTGATGGCTACACCTTC.